Ten or more counts support the clone carrying this T cell receptor beta chain. TCRdb reprocessed the 5' RACE reads via MiXCR and lists one record per CDR3 protein. Of tens of thousands of distinct CDR3 sequences detected, roughly 5.6% appear once; the ten largest clones hold 15% to 20%. These data are taken from a study of T cells after yellow fever vaccination. Study at large: SMART-Seq v4 Ultra Low Input served to prepare low-cell-number fractions.

Germline values: CDR1 SGHTA, CDR2 FQGNSA. V shed 8 bases and J shed 0 bases, with 7 bases lying between them. This CDR3 has 13 amino acids. Regarding the study as a whole: Any FACS-sorted repertoire could hold abundant clonotypes that contaminate it from the bulk population. Booster samples showed a return of most primary-vaccination clones (approximately 96% CD4, 88% CD8). The secondary response showed a weaker magnitude and a faster peak, day 5 versus 15.

V usage is TRBV7-2 and J usage is TRBJ1-4; tentatively, D is TRBD1 (5 bases). The origin of this receptor is a young man who received the YFV17D yellow fever vaccine. Sequenced material: PBMCs, either bulk or a sorted T-cell subset (CD4+, CD8+, memory, or dextramer-sorted; not recorded which), taken 45 days after the first yellow fever vaccination. CDR3 nucleotide sequence: TGTGCCAGCCAGACAGCAACTAATGAAAAACTGTTTTTT. Translating gives CASQTATNEKLFF.